The 8 T cell receptor beta chains reported below all come from one sample, sequenced in a study of metastatic and nonmetastatic thyroid tumors. TCRdb re-called the PCR reads via MiXCR. Of tens of thousands of clones in the sample, 20% to 30% were seen once. The entire patient cohort was treatment-naive prior to thyroid surgery. The material sequenced was blood. These receptors all stem from a female donor with papillary thyroid cancer or a benign thyroid nodule (not recorded which). Some clones in this sample may be carry-over from other donors' samples.

The rearrangement uses TRBV7-8 and TRBJ2-2; D gene uncertain. Germline V gene sequence: CDR1 SGHVS, CDR2 FQNEAQ. CDR3 length: 14 residues. V gave up 3 bases and J gave up 7 bases, with 12 bases separating them. CDR3 protein: CASSFPREGGELFF. The CDR3 DNA reads TGTGCCAGCAGCTTTCCTAGGGAAGGCGGGGAGCTGTTTTTT.

This clone is termed medium-sized (0.01 to 0.1%). This chain connects TRBV6-1 to TRBJ2-1, with 9 positions matching TRBD2. V was clipped by 6 bases and J by 9 bases; unmatched bases: 12. The CDR3 loop spans 15 amino acids. Germline-derived CDR1 and CDR2 are MNHNS and SASEGT. CDR3: CASRALSGRRGEQFF. CDR3 nucleotide sequence: TGTGCCAGCAGGGCCCTTAGCGGGAGAAGAGGTGAGCAGTTCTTC.

The V call is TRBV5-1, the J call TRBJ1-2, with 9 nucleotides matching TRBD1. V shed 4 bases and J 7 bases; nucleotides not matched to a gene: 11. This CDR3 has 15 residues. The germline V gene has CDR1 SGHRS and CDR2 YFSETQ. CDR3 nucleotide sequence: TGCGCCAGCAGCAAGGGACAGGGAGGTGGCCTTGGCTACACCTTC. Its protein product is CASSKGQGGGLGYTF.

In its sample, this clone ranks as medium-sized. J is TRBJ1-6 and V is TRBV6-1; no definite D call. The CDR3 consists of 13 residues. Per the germline V gene, CDR1 is MNHNS and CDR2 is SASEGT. Trimming took off 9 bases at V and 10 bases at J, with 16 bases between the two ends. CDR3 amino acids: CASKDEVGSPLHF. CDR3 DNA sequence: TGTGCCAGTAAGGACGAGGTTGGATCACCCCTCCACTTT.

This clone was recorded many times. The chain has TRBV7-6 and TRBJ2-1; 16 bases are shared with TRBD2. Per the germline V gene, CDR1 is SGHVS and CDR2 is FNYEAQ. This CDR3 has 18 residues. Trimming at V came to 5 bases and at J to 9 bases, leaving 13 bases not matched to a gene. The CDR3 reads CASSPVGTSGRAIGEQFF. In DNA form, the CDR3 reads TGTGCCAGCAGCCCAGTAGGGACTAGCGGGAGGGCCATTGGTGAGCAGTTCTTC.

In the case of this clone: The junction shows a germline mismatch at one end, possibly a read error. V gene TRBV7-3 combines with J gene TRBJ1-1, with D perhaps matching TRBD1 (6 bases). The CDR3 loop spans 12 amino acids. CDR1 and CDR2 (germline): SGHTA, FQGTGA. The DNA of the CDR3 is TGTGCCAGCAGGCACGGGGACACTGTAGCTTGCTTT. This translates into CASRHGDTVACF.

Many counts were recorded for this clone. This sequence joins TRBV12-3 or TRBV12-4 and TRBJ1-6, with D maybe TRBD1 (5 bases). The CDR3 runs 12 residues. V lost 6 bases, J lost 10 bases, and 10 bases lay in between. CDR3 nucleotides: TGTGCCAGCAGGCGGGGGGTATCACCCCTCCACTTT. Its translation: CASRRGVSPLHF.

This clone was detected a few times. The chain uses TRBV2 and TRBJ2-5, with 8 bases lining up with TRBD1. The CDR3 spans 14 residues. Germline V gene data show CDR1 as SNHLY and CDR2 as FYNNEI. V trimming: 5 bases; J trimming: 5 bases; junction bases outside the gene matches: 7. The CDR3 coding sequence is TGTGCCAGCAGTCCAGGGGGCGGGACTGAGACCCAGTACTTC. It specifies CASSPGGGTETQYF.